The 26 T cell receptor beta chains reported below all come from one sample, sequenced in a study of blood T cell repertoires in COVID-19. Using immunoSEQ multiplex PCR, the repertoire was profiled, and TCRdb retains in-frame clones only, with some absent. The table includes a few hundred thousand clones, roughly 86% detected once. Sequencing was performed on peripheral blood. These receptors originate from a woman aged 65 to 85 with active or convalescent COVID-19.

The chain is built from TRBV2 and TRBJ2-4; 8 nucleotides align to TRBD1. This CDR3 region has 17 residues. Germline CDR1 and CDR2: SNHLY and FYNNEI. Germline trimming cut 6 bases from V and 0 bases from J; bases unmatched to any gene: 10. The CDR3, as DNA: TGTGCCAGCAGGCCGGTGGGGGACAGGTTAGCCAAAAACATTCAGTACTTC. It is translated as CASRPVGDRLAKNIQYF. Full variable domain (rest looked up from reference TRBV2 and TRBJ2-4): EPEVTQTPSHQVTQMGQEVILRCVPISNHLYFYWYRQILGQKVEFLVSFYNNEISEKSEIFDDQFSVERPDGSNFTLKIRSTKLEDSAMYFCASRPVGDRLAKNIQYFGAGTRLSVL.

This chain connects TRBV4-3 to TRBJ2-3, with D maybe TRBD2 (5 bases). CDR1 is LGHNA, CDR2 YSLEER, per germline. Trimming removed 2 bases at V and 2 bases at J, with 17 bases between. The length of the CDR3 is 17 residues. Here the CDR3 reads CASSQRGSRTTTDTQYF. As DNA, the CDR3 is TGCGCCAGCAGCCAACGGGGTAGCAGGACCACCACAGATACGCAGTATTTT.

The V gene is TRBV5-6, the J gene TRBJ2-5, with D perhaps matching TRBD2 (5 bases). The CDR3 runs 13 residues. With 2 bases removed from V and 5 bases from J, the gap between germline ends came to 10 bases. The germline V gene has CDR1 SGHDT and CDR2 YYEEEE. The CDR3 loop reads CASSLGRRETQYF. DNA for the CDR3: TGTGCCAGCAGCTTAGGGAGAAGGGAGACCCAGTACTTC.

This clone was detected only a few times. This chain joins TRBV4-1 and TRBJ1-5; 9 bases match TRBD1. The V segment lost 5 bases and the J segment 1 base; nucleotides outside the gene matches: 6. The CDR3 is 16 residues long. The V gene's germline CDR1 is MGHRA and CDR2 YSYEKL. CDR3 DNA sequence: TGCGCCAGCAGCACCACAGGGGGCATAAGCAATCAGCCCCAGCATTTT. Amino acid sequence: CASSTTGGISNQPQHF.

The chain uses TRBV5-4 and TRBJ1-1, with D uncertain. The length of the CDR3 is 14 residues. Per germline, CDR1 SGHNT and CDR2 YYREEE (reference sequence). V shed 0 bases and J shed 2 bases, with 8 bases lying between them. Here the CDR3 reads CASSLEWANTEAFF. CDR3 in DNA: TGTGCCAGCAGCTTGGAGTGGGCCAACACTGAAGCTTTCTTT.

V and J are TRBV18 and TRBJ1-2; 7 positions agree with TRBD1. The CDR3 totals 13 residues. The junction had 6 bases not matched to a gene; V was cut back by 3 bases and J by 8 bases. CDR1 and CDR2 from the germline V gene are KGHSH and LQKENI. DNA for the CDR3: TGTGCCAGCTCACCTACGACAGGGAAAGGCTACACCTTC. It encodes CASSPTTGKGYTF. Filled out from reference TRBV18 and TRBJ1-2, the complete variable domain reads NAGVMQNPRHLVRRRGQEARLRCSPMKGHSHVYWYRQLPEEGLKFMVYLQKENIIDESGMPKERFSAEFPKEGPSILRIQQVVRGDSAAYFCASSPTTGKGYTFGSGTRLTVV.

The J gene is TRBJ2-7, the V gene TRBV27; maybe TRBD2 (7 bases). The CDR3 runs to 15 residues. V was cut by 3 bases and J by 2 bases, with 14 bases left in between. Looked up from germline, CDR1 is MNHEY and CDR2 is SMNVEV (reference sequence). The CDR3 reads CASSFNRDYTYEQYF. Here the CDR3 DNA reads TGTGCCAGCAGTTTTAACAGGGACTACACCTACGAGCAGTACTTC.

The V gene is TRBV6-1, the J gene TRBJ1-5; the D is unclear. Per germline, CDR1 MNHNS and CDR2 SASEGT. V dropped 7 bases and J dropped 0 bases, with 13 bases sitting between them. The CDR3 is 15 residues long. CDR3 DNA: TGTGCCAGCATTGAGGGAGTGGATAGCAATCAGCCCCAGCATTTT. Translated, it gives CASIEGVDSNQPQHF.

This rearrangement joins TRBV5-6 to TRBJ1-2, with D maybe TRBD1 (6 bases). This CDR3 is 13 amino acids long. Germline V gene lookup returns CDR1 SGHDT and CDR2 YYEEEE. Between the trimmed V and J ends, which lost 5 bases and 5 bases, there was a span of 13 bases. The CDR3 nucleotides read TGTGCCAGCAGGCCCTCAGGGGAGTATGGCTACACCTTC. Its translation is CASRPSGEYGYTF.

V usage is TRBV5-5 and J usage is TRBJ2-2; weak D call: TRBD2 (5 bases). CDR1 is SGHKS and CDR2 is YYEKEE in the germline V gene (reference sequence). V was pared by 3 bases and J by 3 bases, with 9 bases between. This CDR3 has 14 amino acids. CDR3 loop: CASSSGVYTGELFF. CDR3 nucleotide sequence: TGTGCCAGCAGCTCCGGGGTTTACACCGGGGAGCTGTTTTTT.

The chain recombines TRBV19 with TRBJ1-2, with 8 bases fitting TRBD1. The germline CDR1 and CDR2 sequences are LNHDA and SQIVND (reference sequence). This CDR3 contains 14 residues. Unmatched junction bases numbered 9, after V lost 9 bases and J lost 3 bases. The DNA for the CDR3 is TGTGCCAGCTGTAGACAGGGGATAGACTATGGCTACACCTTC. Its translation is CASCRQGIDYGYTF. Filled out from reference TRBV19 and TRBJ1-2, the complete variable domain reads DGGITQSPKYLFRKEGQNVTLSCEQNLNHDAMYWYRQDPGQGLRLIYYSQIVNDFQKGDIAEGYSVSREKKESFPLTVTSAQKNPTAFYLCASCRQGIDYGYTFGSGTRLTVV.

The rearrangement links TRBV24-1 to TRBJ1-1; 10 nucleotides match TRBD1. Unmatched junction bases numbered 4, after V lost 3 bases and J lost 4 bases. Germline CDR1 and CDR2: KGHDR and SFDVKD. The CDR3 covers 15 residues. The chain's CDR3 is CATSDRTGGATEAFF. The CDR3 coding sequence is TGTGCCACCAGTGATCGGACAGGGGGGGCCACTGAAGCTTTCTTT.

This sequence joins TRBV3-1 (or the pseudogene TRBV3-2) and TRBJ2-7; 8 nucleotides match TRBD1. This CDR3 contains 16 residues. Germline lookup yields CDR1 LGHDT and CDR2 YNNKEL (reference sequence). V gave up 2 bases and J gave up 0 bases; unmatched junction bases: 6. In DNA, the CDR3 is TGTGCCAGCAGCCAATACGGGACAGGCAGCTCCTACGAGCAGTACTTC. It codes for CASSQYGTGSSYEQYF.

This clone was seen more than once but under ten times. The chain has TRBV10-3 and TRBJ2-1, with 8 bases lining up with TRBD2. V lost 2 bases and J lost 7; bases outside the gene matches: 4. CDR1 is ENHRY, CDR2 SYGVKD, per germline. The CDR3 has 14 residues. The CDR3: CAISEGGGTNEQFF. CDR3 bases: TGTGCCATCAGTGAGGGCGGGGGGACTAATGAGCAGTTCTTC.

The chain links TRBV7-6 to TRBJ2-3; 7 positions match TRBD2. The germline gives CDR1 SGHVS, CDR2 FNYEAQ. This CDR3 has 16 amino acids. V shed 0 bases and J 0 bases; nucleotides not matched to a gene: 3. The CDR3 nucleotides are TGTGCCAGCAGCTTAGCTGGGGGGGGTAGCACAGATACGCAGTATTTT. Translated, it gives CASSLAGGGSTDTQYF.

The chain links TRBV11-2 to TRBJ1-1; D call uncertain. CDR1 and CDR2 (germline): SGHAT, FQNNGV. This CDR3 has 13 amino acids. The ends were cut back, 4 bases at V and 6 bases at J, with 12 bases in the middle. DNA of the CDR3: TGTGCCAGCAGCTGGGCTCCCAAAGCTGAAGCTTTCTTT. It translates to CASSWAPKAEAFF.

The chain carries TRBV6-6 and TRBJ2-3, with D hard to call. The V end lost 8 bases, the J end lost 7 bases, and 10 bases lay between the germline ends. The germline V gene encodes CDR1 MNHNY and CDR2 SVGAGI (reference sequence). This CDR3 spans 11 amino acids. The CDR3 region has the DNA TGTGCCAGCGCCGAGGTCAATACGCAGTATTTT. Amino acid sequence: CASAEVNTQYF.

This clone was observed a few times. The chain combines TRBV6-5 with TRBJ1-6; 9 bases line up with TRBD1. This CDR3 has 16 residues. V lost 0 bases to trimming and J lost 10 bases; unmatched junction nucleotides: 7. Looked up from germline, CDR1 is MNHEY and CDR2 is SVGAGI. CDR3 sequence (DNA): TGTGCCAGCAGTTACTCCAGGAGGGACAGGGACTCACCCCTCCACTTT. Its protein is CASSYSRRDRDSPLHF.

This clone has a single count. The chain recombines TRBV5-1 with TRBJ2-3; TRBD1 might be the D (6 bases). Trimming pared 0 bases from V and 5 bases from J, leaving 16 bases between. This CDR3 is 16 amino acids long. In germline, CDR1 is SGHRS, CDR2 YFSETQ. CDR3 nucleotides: TGCGCCAGCAGCTTGGTCGGTCAGGGCAGGGGAGATACGCAGTATTTT. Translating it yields CASSLVGQGRGDTQYF.

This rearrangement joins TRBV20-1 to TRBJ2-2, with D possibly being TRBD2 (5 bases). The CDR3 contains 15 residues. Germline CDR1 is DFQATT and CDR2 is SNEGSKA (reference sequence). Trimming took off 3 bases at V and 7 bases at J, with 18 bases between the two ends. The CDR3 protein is CSASLRLPGSGELFF. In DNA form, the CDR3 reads TGCAGTGCTAGTCTCCGACTCCCTGGGAGCGGGGAGCTGTTTTTT.

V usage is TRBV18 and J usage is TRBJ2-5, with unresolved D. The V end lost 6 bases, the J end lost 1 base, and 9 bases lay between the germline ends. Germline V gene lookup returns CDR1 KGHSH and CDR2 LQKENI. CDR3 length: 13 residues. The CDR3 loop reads CASSPDIQETQYF. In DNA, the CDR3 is TGTGCCAGCTCCCCCGACATCCAAGAGACCCAGTACTTC.

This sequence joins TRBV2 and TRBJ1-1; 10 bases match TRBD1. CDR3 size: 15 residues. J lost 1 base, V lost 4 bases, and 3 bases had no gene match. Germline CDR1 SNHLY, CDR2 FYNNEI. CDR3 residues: CASSGGTGANTEAFF. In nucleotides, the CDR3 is TGTGCCAGCAGTGGAGGGACAGGGGCGAACACTGAAGCTTTCTTT.

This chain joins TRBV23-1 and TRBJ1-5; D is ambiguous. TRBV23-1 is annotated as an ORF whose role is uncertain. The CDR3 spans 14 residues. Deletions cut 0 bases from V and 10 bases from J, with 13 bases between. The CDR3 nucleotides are TGCGCCAGCAGTCAATCGCCCGGGTCCCAACCCCAGCATTTT. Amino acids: CASSQSPGSQPQHF.

Here the CDR3 reads CASSFSGLFSYNEQFF. CDR3 DNA sequence: TGTGCCAGCAGCTTCTCTGGACTGTTCTCCTACAATGAGCAGTTCTTC. V is TRBV5-6 and J is TRBJ2-1, with a weak D call TRBD2 (5 bases). Germline V gene sequence: CDR1 SGHDT, CDR2 YYEEEE. The V end lost 2 bases, the J end lost 0 bases, and 12 bases lay between the germline ends. The CDR3 consists of 16 residues.

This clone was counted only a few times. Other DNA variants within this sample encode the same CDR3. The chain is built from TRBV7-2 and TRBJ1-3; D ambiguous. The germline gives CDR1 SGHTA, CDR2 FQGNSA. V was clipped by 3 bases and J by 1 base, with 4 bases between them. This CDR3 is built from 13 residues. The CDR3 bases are TGTGCCAGCAGCTTTCTGTCTGGAAACACCATATATTTT. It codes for CASSFLSGNTIYF. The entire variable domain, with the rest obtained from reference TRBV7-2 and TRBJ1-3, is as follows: GAGVSQSPSNKVTEKGKDVELRCDPISGHTALYWYRQSLGQGLEFLIYFQGNSAPDKSGLPSDRFSAERTGGSVSTLTIQRTQQEDSAVYLCASSFLSGNTIYFGEGSWLTVV.

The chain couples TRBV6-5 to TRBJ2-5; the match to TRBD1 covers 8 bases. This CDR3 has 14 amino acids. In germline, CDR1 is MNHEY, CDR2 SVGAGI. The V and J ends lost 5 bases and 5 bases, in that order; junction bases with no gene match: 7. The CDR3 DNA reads TGTGCCAGCAGTCTTACAGGGGGGATGGAGACCCAGTACTTC. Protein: CASSLTGGMETQYF.